This T cell receptor (beta chain) was identified in a study of OX40 agonist ivuxolimab in advanced cancers. Whole-study findings and limits: Among patients with partial responses at 0.1-3.0 mg/kg, clonal expansion was among the lowest. At 0.1 to 3.0 mg/kg, CD4+ and CD8+ blood T cells expanded clonally by week 6. On average, CD8+ T cells had more expanded clones than CD4+.

A note on this clone: What it binds is unknown.

The germline gives CDR1 SNHLY, CDR2 FYNNEI. This CDR3 region has 15 residues. J was trimmed by 6 bases and V by 4 bases; bases with no gene match: 8. TCRdb keeps only in-frame clones here, not all; method: immunoSEQ multiplex PCR. Of roughly 63,000 clones listed, about four fifths were seen once; the top ten hold approximately 3.2%. The chain carries TRBV2 and TRBJ2-1; 8 nucleotides match TRBD1. Sequences were derived from CD4+ or CD8+ T cells sorted from blood, sampled in a trial of the OX40 agonist ivuxolimab. The TCR comes from an adult with an advanced solid tumor such as melanoma, head and neck, liver or kidney cancer. The chain's CDR3 is CASSGDRGLVNEQFF. CDR3 DNA sequence: TGTGCCAGCAGTGGAGACAGGGGATTGGTCAATGAGCAGTTCTTC.